Sequencing of this T cell receptor beta chain was carried out in a study of vaccination and CD4 T cells after COVID-19 (dated by TCRdb to 2021 to 2024). As for the study more broadly: Convalescent patients had a positive SARS-CoV-2 result on nasal swab PCR, and of these patients, about ten had mild disease and one had severe disease. In the convalescent cohort there were six males and four females, among whom were two Hispanic individuals, seven Caucasians, two Asians and one multiracial person. Two doses of either the Pfizer-BioNTech BNT162b2 vaccine (n=8) or the Moderna mRNA-1273 vaccine (n=2) were administered to participants. Post-COVID blood samples were collected from convalescent patients a median of roughly 100 days after diagnosis, with a range of roughly 30 to 170 days. The time from the second vaccine dose to post-vaccine blood sampling had a median of roughly 77 days and ranged from about 14 to 250 days. A few convalescent patients were sampled both early after vaccination (day 14) and late after vaccination (days 161 to 241). The cultures were stimulated with overlapping spike peptide pools from SARS-CoV-2 and from the common cold coronaviruses HCoV-NL63, HCoV-OC43 and HCoV-229E. Control cultures used a CEFX viral epitope pool as positive control, an HIV-1 Nef peptide pool as negative control, or no peptide. The spike-specific CD4+ TCR repertoire was compared before and after mRNA vaccination in approximately 9 COVID-19 convalescent patients and a few infection-naive healthy vaccine recipients.

The sample's time point, from its label and the paper: late sampling 161 to 241 days after vaccination in a few convalescent patients. The treatment or condition label here, explained by the study, means: roughly 11-day PBMC culture with coronavirus spike peptide pools or control peptides (ViraFEST assay). The ViraFEST assay was used in the study, in which antigen-specific T cells were expanded with peptide pools and expanded clonotypes were subsequently identified by TCR sequencing. The convalescent patients' positive SARS-CoV-2 PCR tests fell between March and December 2020, which was before the Alpha, Beta and Delta variants emerged in the United States. Each well held around 2 million PBMCs cultured in IMDM containing about 5% human AB serum and approximately 9.8 IU/ml IL-2, with 8.5 to 10 ug/ml peptide pools added. On days 3 and 7, half of the culture medium was replaced with fresh IL-2-containing medium. After more than 8 days of culture, CD4+ T cells were isolated by negative selection using the EasySep CD4+ T cell isolation kit. Ficoll-Paque Plus gradient centrifugation was used to isolate PBMCs from whole blood, and the isolated PBMCs were then either used fresh or cryopreserved at -140C. Culture conditions were generally each tested in triplicate wells.

Results the study describes overall, beyond this receptor: Among the post-vaccine SARS-CoV-2-reactive clones in convalescent patients, a median around 86% showed up only after vaccination, which suggests vaccine-specific priming. Of the vaccine-specific clones in convalescent patients, 304 of 307, or nearly all, reacted only to SARS-CoV-2 spike and did not cross-react with common cold coronaviruses. The study included relatively few convalescent patients and did not analyze early timepoints after natural infection. The median count of SARS-CoV-2-reactive clonotypes went up from 20 to 25 after infection to approximately 40 after vaccination, although the change was not significant.

A word on this clonotype: This clone's antigen is unknown. Base qualities are not recorded, but no much larger clone differs from it by a single base.

Library method: PCR. TCR sequencing of DNA from cultured CD4+ T cells used the Oncomine TCR Beta short-read assay at the Johns Hopkins FTIC core. The QIAamp micro DNA kit was used to extract genomic DNA from the cultured CD4+ T cells. Oncomine TCR Beta libraries from cultured CD4+ T cells were pooled using unique dual indexes and sequenced on an Illumina iSeq 100. Per the source publication's procedure: Non-productive sequences were removed, and CDR3s not starting with C, not ending with F or W, or shorter than 7 amino acids were discarded. The MANAFEST web application was used to identify antigen-specific clonotypes by comparing peptide-stimulated wells against reference wells and other culture wells. An FDR below 0.05, an odds ratio above 5, and a productive frequency above 0.1% in at least two of three replicate wells were required for clones to be considered positive. A clonotype counted as cross-reactive if it showed significant expansion both in the SARS-CoV-2 spike wells and in at least one common cold coronavirus spike condition. Using R version 3.6.1, CDR3 homology was evaluated through Levenshtein distances (stringdist) along with unrooted phylogenetic trees (ape). Using fastp trimming at Q25 and MiXCR clonotype assembly, TCRdb reanalyzed the public sequencing data and kept in-frame beta chains. All rows with the same CDR3 protein become a single entry with the most common DNA and genes. What appears here as the V and J calls and clone size reflects TCRdb's work, not the paper's. This sample comprises around 21,000 distinct CDR3 sequences, roughly 40% of them detected only once. The ten largest account for roughly 9.9% of the sample.

The source of this sequence is a human donor who had recovered from COVID-19. Material: CD4+ T cells from blood, cultured in vitro, obtained about 7 months after SARS-CoV-2 vaccination.

This receptor has the CDR3 CASSLRVRRQGDGEQFF. The DNA reads TGTGCCAGCAGCTTAAGAGTTCGGCGACAGGGGGACGGTGAGCAGTTCTTC. This receptor chain uses TRBV7-8 and TRBJ2-1; 9 bases in between match TRBD1. The germline V gene specifies SGHVS as CDR1 and FQNEAQ as CDR2. From V the trimming removes 2 bases and from J it removes 9 bases, while the gene matches leave 14 bases of the junction unaccounted for. The CDR3 sequence holds 17 residues, the cysteine and phenylalanine included. The read is trimmed to its CDR3 DNA, 51 bases read in frame from base 1.